A selection of T cell receptor beta chains follows, all from one sample in a study of blood T cell repertoires in COVID-19. The table came from immunoSEQ multiplex PCR; TCRdb's copy has only in-frame clones and leaves some out. The table lists about 400,000 clones, roughly 90% of them singletons. The material sequenced was peripheral blood. These receptors were obtained from a man aged 35-49 years with acute or convalescent COVID-19. Each CDR3 is given with its conserved first and last residue. The D gene is left open where the match is weak. Some rows mark clone size as missing; the rest say once, few, many or name a class of expanded clone.

>TRBV9|.|TRBJ2-2|15|TRBD1
CASSDRQGLTGELFF
TGTGCCAGCAGCGATAGACAGGGGCTCACCGGGGAGCTGTTTTTT
>TRBV7-2|.|TRBJ1-1|16|TRBD1
CASSPRGNRGATEAFF
TGTGCCAGCAGCCCAAGGGGGAACAGGGGCGCGACTGAAGCTTTCTTT
>TRBV5-1|few|TRBJ1-1|16|.
CASSPFTGLERYEAFF
TGCGCCAGCAGCCCGTTTACGGGACTCGAGAGATATGAAGCTTTCTTT
>TRBV7-2|few|TRBJ2-1|14|TRBD2
CASSPGLARNEQFF
TGTGCCAGCAGCCCGGGACTAGCGAGAAATGAGCAGTTCTTC
>TRBV28|.|TRBJ1-5|16|.
CASSSLRTDSNQPQHF
TGTGCCAGCAGTTCCCTACGGACAGATAGCAATCAGCCCCAGCATTTT
>TRBV18|few|TRBJ1-3|16|.
CASSVSGAGAGNTIYF
TGTGCCAGCTCGGTTAGCGGAGCGGGGGCTGGAAACACCATATATTTT
>TRBV9|.|TRBJ1-2|15|.
CASSVGPEHNYGYTF
TGTGCCAGCAGCGTAGGGCCGGAGCACAACTATGGCTACACCTTC
>TRBV6-5|.|TRBJ2-1|15|TRBD2
CASSWVDSGTNEQFF
TGTGCCAGCAGTTGGGTAGATAGCGGGACCAATGAGCAGTTCTTC
>TRBV5-1|.|TRBJ1-3|16|.
CTSSLEGSDLSDTIYF
TGCACCAGCAGCTTGGAGGGCTCGGACTTGAGTGACACCATATATTTT
>TRBV6-5|.|TRBJ1-6|14|.
CASSPGQRGSPLHF
TGTGCCAGCAGCCCGGGACAACGGGGCTCACCCCTCCACTTT
>TRBV7-9|.|TRBJ2-3|16|.
CASTPLGARLTDTQYF
TGTGCCAGCACCCCACTTGGGGCTAGGCTCACAGATACGCAGTATTTT